These 29 T cell receptor beta chains came from one sample sequenced in a study of blood T cell repertoires in COVID-19. The assay was immunoSEQ multiplex PCR, and TCRdb's table has in-frame clones only and misses some. The sample carries approximately 210,000 clones, around four fifths recorded once. Sequenced input: peripheral blood. These receptors were obtained from a man aged 45-65 years with active or convalescent COVID-19.

The chain joins TRBV15 to TRBJ2-7; D may be TRBD1 (6 bases). The germline V gene has CDR1 LNHNV and CDR2 YYDKDF (reference sequence). Trimming shortened V by 2 bases and J by 5 bases, and 16 bases separated the two germline ends. The CDR3 consists of 15 residues. The CDR3 DNA is TGTGCCACCAGCAGACGAAAAATTGGACAGAACGAGCAGTACTTC. It codes for CATSRRKIGQNEQYF.

The J gene is TRBJ2-2, the V gene TRBV6-2 or TRBV6-3; 8 bases are shared with TRBD1. The germline CDR1 and CDR2 sequences are MNHEY and SVGEGT. V lost 6 bases to trimming and J lost 0 bases; unmatched junction nucleotides: 6. This CDR3 region has 16 residues. CDR3 in amino acids: CASSRGQATNTGELFF. CDR3 in DNA: TGTGCCAGCAGCCGGGGACAGGCTACGAACACCGGGGAGCTGTTTTTT.

The gene calls are TRBV19 and TRBJ1-1, with 7 bases matching TRBD1. CDR1 and CDR2 (germline): LNHDA, SQIVND (reference sequence). This CDR3 comprises 13 residues. The V and J ends lost 6 bases and 7 bases, in that order; junction bases with no gene match: 8. The CDR3 nucleotides read TGTGCCAGTAGCTCGACAGGGTTTGGTGAAGCTTTCTTT. Translation: CASSSTGFGEAFF. Full variable domain (rest looked up from reference TRBV19 and TRBJ1-1): DGGITQSPKYLFRKEGQNVTLSCEQNLNHDAMYWYRQDPGQGLRLIYYSQIVNDFQKGDIAEGYSVSREKKESFPLTVTSAQKNPTAFYLCASSSTGFGEAFFGQGTRLTVV.

The rearrangement joins TRBV6-6 to TRBJ2-7; 10 nucleotides agree with TRBD2. Germline CDR1 MNHNY, CDR2 SVGAGI (reference sequence). The CDR3 length is 16 residues. V lost 0 bases, J lost 2 bases, and 4 bases stayed unmatched. The chain's CDR3 is CASSYSLAGGTYEQYF. CDR3 DNA: TGTGCCAGCAGTTACTCTTTAGCGGGAGGCACCTACGAGCAGTACTTC.

CDR3 protein: CASSQYQGDGYTF. The CDR3 DNA sequence: TGTGCCAGCAGCCAATATCAGGGTGATGGCTACACCTTC. The chain employs TRBV3-1 (or the pseudogene TRBV3-2) and TRBJ1-2, with D possibly being TRBD1 (5 bases). This CDR3 comprises 13 residues. Germline loops: CDR1 LGHDT, CDR2 YNNKEL (reference sequence). V was clipped by 2 bases and J by 6 bases, with 10 bases between them.

The V gene is TRBV28, the J gene TRBJ1-1; a possible D gene is TRBD1 (5 bases). The germline gives CDR1 MDHEN, CDR2 SYDVKM. The CDR3 runs 15 residues. V lost 5 bases and J lost 6, with 19 bases in between. The CDR3 nucleotides read TGTGCCAGCAGTCCCCGAGAAGGGGCACAGGCTGAAGCTTTCTTT. Translation: CASSPREGAQAEAFF.

This chain joins TRBV9 and TRBJ1-3, with D hard to call. Germline-derived CDR1 and CDR2 are SGDLS and YYNGEE. Trimming stripped 4 bases from V and 0 bases from J, with 8 bases between. The CDR3 consists of 14 residues. The CDR3 nucleotides read TGTGCCAGCAGCCAGGCAGGCTCTGGAAACACCATATATTTT. Translated: CASSQAGSGNTIYF.

This chain joins TRBV28 and TRBJ1-1, with TRBD1 matching 7 bases. The CDR3 length is 16 residues. J lost 4 bases, V lost 5 bases, and 13 bases had no gene match. Germline assignment: CDR1 MDHEN and CDR2 SYDVKM. This chain's CDR3 is CASSIIQGPRGTEAFF. CDR3 DNA: TGTGCCAGCAGTATCATACAGGGGCCAAGGGGCACTGAAGCTTTCTTT.

The sample holds a few counts of this clone. This chain's CDR3 is CASSDGQAGTEAFF. The CDR3 nucleotides are TGTGCCAGCAGCGACGGACAGGCTGGTACTGAAGCTTTCTTT. The chain links TRBV11-3 to TRBJ1-1, with 7 bases that match TRBD1. Germline V gives CDR1 SGHNT, CDR2 YENEEA. V shed 5 bases, J shed 5 bases, and the junction held 8 bases outside the gene matches. This CDR3 is built from 14 residues.

In this sample, this clone turned up a few times. The J gene is TRBJ2-5, the V gene TRBV18; unclear D gene. The germline CDR1 and CDR2 sequences are KGHSH and LQKENI. Trimming stripped 6 bases from V and 5 bases from J, with 13 bases between. The CDR3 runs to 13 residues. Written as DNA, the CDR3 is TGTGCCAGCTCTCCGACTGAGTCGGAGACCCAGTACTTC. Its protein product is CASSPTESETQYF.

This clone occurred once. The genes are TRBV9 and TRBJ2-3, with 7 positions matching TRBD1. The CDR3 is 15 amino acids. J was trimmed by 5 bases and V by 4 bases; bases with no gene match: 10. Germline-derived CDR1 and CDR2 are SGDLS and YYNGEE. In nucleotides, the CDR3 is TGTGCCAGCAGCCAGGAAATGAGGGGGCGAGATACGCAGTATTTT. This translates into CASSQEMRGRDTQYF. Based on the CDR3 plus reference TRBV9 and TRBJ2-3, the full variable domain is DSGVTQTPKHLITATGQRVTLRCSPRSGDLSVYWYQQSLDQGLQFLIQYYNGEERAKGNILERFSAQQFPDLHSELNLSSLELGDSALYFCASSQEMRGRDTQYFGPGTRLTVL.

The chain recombines TRBV15 with TRBJ2-3; no definite D call. This CDR3 region has 16 residues. Deletions cut 8 bases from V and 1 base from J, with 19 bases between. Germline V gene sequence: CDR1 LNHNV, CDR2 YYDKDF (reference sequence). This chain's CDR3 is CATERHRSEGTDTQYF. The CDR3 DNA is TGTGCCACCGAACGTCACCGAAGCGAAGGCACAGATACGCAGTATTTT.

The chain links TRBV20-1 to TRBJ2-1, with D possibly being TRBD2 (5 bases). Trimming stripped 7 bases from V and 3 bases from J, with 13 bases between. This CDR3 region has 13 residues. The germline CDR1 and CDR2 sequences are DFQATT and SNEGSKA (reference sequence). The CDR3 nucleotides are TGCAGTGGTAGTGGAGGCCACTACAATGAGCAGTTCTTC. Translated: CSGSGGHYNEQFF.

The CDR3 spells CASSPLRDIDYGYTF. The CDR3 DNA sequence: TGTGCCAGCTCACCTTTGAGGGACATCGACTATGGCTACACCTTC. V gene TRBV18 combines with J gene TRBJ1-2; possibly TRBD1 for D (6 bases). Germline V gives CDR1 KGHSH, CDR2 LQKENI. The CDR3 spans 15 residues. Deletions cut 3 bases from V and 3 bases from J, with 14 bases between.

The chain combines TRBV28 with TRBJ1-6; 10 nucleotides line up with TRBD1. The CDR3 loop spans 16 amino acids. Germline CDR1 and CDR2: MDHEN and SYDVKM. J lost 7 bases, V lost 4 bases, and 7 bases had no gene match. CDR3 in amino acids: CASSSTGQGRNSPLHF. The CDR3 region has the DNA TGTGCCAGCAGTTCGACGGGACAGGGGAGAAATTCACCCCTCCACTTT. The full variable domain, completed using reference TRBV28 and TRBJ1-6, is DVKVTQSSRYLVKRTGEKVFLECVQDMDHENMFWYRQDPGLGLRLIYFSYDVKMKEKGDIPEGYSVSREKKERFSLILESASTNQTSMYLCASSSTGQGRNSPLHFGNGTRLTVT.

The chain is built from TRBV21-1 and TRBJ2-7; the table calls TRBD1, which could not be checked here. TRBV21-1 is a known pseudogene. The CDR3 covers 16 residues. CDR3 DNA sequence: TGTGCCAGCAGCAATCAGGAGGGGACAGGGGACTACGAGCAGTACTTC. Its translation: CASSNQEGTGDYEQYF.

The CDR3 loop is CASSNPGLGAYEQYF. The CDR3 DNA is TGTGCCAGCAGCAATCCGGGACTAGGCGCCTACGAGCAGTACTTC. The V call is TRBV6-5, the J call TRBJ2-7; 8 nucleotides agree with TRBD2. Germline loops: CDR1 MNHEY, CDR2 SVGAGI. Trimming removed 6 bases from V and 2 bases from J; junction bases left unmatched: 9. The CDR3 covers 15 residues.

This clone was counted between two and nine times. The chain recombines TRBV20-1 with TRBJ1-2; D is possibly TRBD1 (5 bases). This CDR3 spans 11 amino acids. Looked up from germline, CDR1 is DFQATT and CDR2 is SNEGSKA (reference sequence). Trimming shortened V by 8 bases and J by 3 bases, and 10 bases separated the two germline ends. In DNA form, the CDR3 reads TGCAGTACGGGGGAGGACTATGGCTACACCTTC. Protein: CSTGEDYGYTF.

This rearrangement joins TRBV18 to TRBJ1-1; no clear D. This CDR3 is 13 amino acids long. Trimming removed 8 bases from V and 0 bases from J, with 10 bases in between. The germline gives CDR1 KGHSH, CDR2 LQKENI. The CDR3 DNA reads TGTGCCAGCGCCACTACCATGAACACTGAAGCTTTCTTT. Its translation: CASATTMNTEAFF.

The chain combines TRBV7-3 with TRBJ1-1, with D possibly being TRBD1 (6 bases). The CDR3 loop spans 14 amino acids. Germline V lookup: CDR1 SGHTA, CDR2 FQGTGA. Trimming shortened V by 1 base and J by 1 base, and 7 bases separated the two germline ends. CDR3 coding DNA: TGTGCCAGCAGCTTAATAGGGGGGAACACTGAAGCTTTCTTT. Protein product: CASSLIGGNTEAFF.

The chain carries TRBV6-5 and TRBJ1-1; 10 positions match TRBD1. The germline CDR1 and CDR2 sequences are MNHEY and SVGAGI. With 5 bases clipped from V and 5 bases from J, the junction kept 8 bases outside the gene matches. CDR3 size: 15 residues. Here the CDR3 DNA reads TGTGCCAGCAGTCCCGGGACAGGGGTAGGGACTGAAGCTTTCTTT. This sequence encodes CASSPGTGVGTEAFF.

This chain links TRBV30 with TRBJ2-7; 8 bases are shared with TRBD2. The CDR3 has 15 residues. With V trimmed by 3 bases and J by 1 base, 8 bases remained unmatched. Germline CDR1 GTSNPN, CDR2 SVGIG (reference sequence). The CDR3 DNA reads TGTGCCTGGAGCTACGGACTAGCTTCATCCTACGAGCAGTACTTC. Its translation: CAWSYGLASSYEQYF. The full variable domain, in which reference TRBV30 and TRBJ2-7 provide the parts outside the CDR3, is SQTIHQWPATLVQPVGSPLSLECTVEGTSNPNLYWYRQAAGRGLQLLFYSVGIGQISSEVPQNLSASRPQDRQFILSSKKLLLSDSGFYLCAWSYGLASSYEQYFGPGTRLTVT.

The chain uses TRBV5-4 and TRBJ1-4, with TRBD1 as a possible D gene (6 bases). V shed 1 base and J shed 7 bases, with 20 bases lying between them. CDR1 and CDR2 from the germline V gene are SGHNT and YYREEE (reference sequence). CDR3 size: 17 residues. The CDR3 bases are TGTGCCAGCAGCTTGACAGGGAGAGGCCTGGCTAGTGAAAAACTGTTTTTT. It specifies CASSLTGRGLASEKLFF.

V and J are TRBV6-5 and TRBJ1-5, with D uncertain. Germline CDR1 reads MNHEY; CDR2 reads SVGAGI. The CDR3 spans 12 residues. V dropped 8 bases and J dropped 7 bases, with 12 bases sitting between them. The CDR3 is CASGGVLQPQHF. The CDR3 nucleotides are TGTGCCAGCGGAGGTGTTCTCCAGCCCCAGCATTTT.

V and J are TRBV5-4 and TRBJ2-1, with 8 bases matching TRBD2. CDR1 and CDR2 (germline): SGHNT, YYREEE (reference sequence). J gave up 7 bases and V 4 bases, and 7 bases lay outside the gene matches. This CDR3 is built from 14 residues. CDR3 loop: CASSPGTRGNEQFF. The CDR3, as DNA: TGTGCCAGCAGCCCTGGGACTAGAGGGAATGAGCAGTTCTTC. The full variable domain, its missing parts supplied by reference TRBV5-4 and TRBJ2-1, is ETGVTQSPTHLIKTRGQQVTLRCSSQSGHNTVSWYQQALGQGPQFIFQYYREEENGRGNFPPRFSGLQFPNYSSELNVNALELDDSALYLCASSPGTRGNEQFFGPGTRLTVL.

The table lists this clone with a few counts. As DNA, the CDR3 is TGTGCCAGCAGTTCCCCAGGACACTACGAGCAGTACTTC. Translation gives CASSSPGHYEQYF. The V call is TRBV28, the J call TRBJ2-7, with D possibly TRBD1 on 5 matching bases. The CDR3 runs to 13 residues. In germline, CDR1 is MDHEN, CDR2 SYDVKM. The ends were cut back, 4 bases at V and 3 bases at J, with 10 bases in the middle. Filled out from reference TRBV28 and TRBJ2-7, the complete variable domain reads DVKVTQSSRYLVKRTGEKVFLECVQDMDHENMFWYRQDPGLGLRLIYFSYDVKMKEKGDIPEGYSVSREKKERFSLILESASTNQTSMYLCASSSPGHYEQYFGPGTRLTVT.

Comments on this clone: The identical CDR3 is also encoded by other nucleotide sequences in the sample. The gene calls are TRBV7-3 and TRBJ2-3; unclear D gene. The CDR3 extends over 12 amino acids. Germline values: CDR1 SGHTA, CDR2 FQGTGA. The V and J ends lost 6 bases and 0 bases respectively, with 4 bases between them. The CDR3 nucleotides read TGTGCCAGCAGTCCTAGCACAGATACGCAGTATTTT. This gives the protein CASSPSTDTQYF.

The V call is TRBV18, the J call TRBJ2-2; 13 nucleotides match TRBD2. CDR3 length: 16 residues. Germline CDR1 KGHSH, CDR2 LQKENI. The V gene end was trimmed by 4 bases and the J gene end by 7 bases; junction bases not matched to a gene: 6. CDR3 DNA: TGTGCCAGCTCACTTCGGACTAGCGGGAGTGGCGGGGAGCTGTTTTTT. This gives the protein CASSLRTSGSGGELFF.

The chain uses TRBV11-2 and TRBJ2-3; weak D call: TRBD2 (6 bases). CDR1 and CDR2 from the germline V gene are SGHAT and FQNNGV. V was cut by 0 bases and J by 1 base, with 8 bases left in between. CDR3 length equals 15 residues. CDR3 coding DNA: TGTGCCAGCAGCTTAGATCCGGGGGGCACAGATACGCAGTATTTT. Translating gives CASSLDPGGTDTQYF.